Listed below are T cell receptor beta chains from one sample, sequenced in a study of blood T cell repertoires in COVID-19. Using immunoSEQ multiplex PCR, the repertoire was profiled, and TCRdb retains in-frame clones only, with some absent. The data hold roughly 200,000 clones, with around 87% observed a single time. The sequencing sample was made of peripheral blood. Receptors originate from a man between 40 and 49 years old with active or convalescent COVID-19. Each CDR3 is given with its conserved first and last residue. The D gene is left open where the match is weak. Expanded clones are given a class, and other clones once, few, many or no size at all.

J gene | D gene | V gene | clone size | CDR3 DNA | CDR3 protein
TRBJ1-2 | TRBD1 | TRBV30 | - | TGTGCCTGGAGTGCCGGACAGGGCTATGGCTACACCTTC | CAWSAGQGYGYTF
TRBJ2-7 | TRBD1 | TRBV14 | - | TGTGCCAGCAGCCCGGACAGGGGTTCCTACGAGCAGTACTTC | CASSPDRGSYEQYF
TRBJ1-1 | - | TRBV2 | - | TGTGCCAGCAGTCCGGGACTCTCGAACACTGAAGCTTTCTTT | CASSPGLSNTEAFF
TRBJ2-5 | - | TRBV10-2 | - | TGCGCCAGCAGTGAGGGGCCGGGGGTCCTCCAAGAGACCCAGTACTTC | CASSEGPGVLQETQYF
TRBJ1-2 | - | TRBV25-1 | - | TGTGCCAGCAGCCACACAGGGAACTATGGCTACACCTTC | CASSHTGNYGYTF
TRBJ1-2 | - | TRBV7-2 | few | TGTGCCAGCAGCATAACCAGGGGTAGCTATGGCTACACCTTC | CASSITRGSYGYTF
TRBJ1-3 | TRBD1 | TRBV5-3 | - | TGTGCCAGATTTACACCGGACAGGGCCCGCAACACCATATATTTT | CARFTPDRARNTIYF
TRBJ1-1 | TRBD1 | TRBV28 | - | TGTGCCAGCAGCCCACCTGCCGGATCGGGACAGGGGGCAGGTGTAGGCACTGAAGCTTTCTTT | CASSPPAGSGQGAGVGTEAFF
TRBJ1-6 | - | TRBV6-4 | - | TGTGCCAGCAGTGACACAGGATTTTCGGATTCACCCCTCCACTTT | CASSDTGFSDSPLHF
TRBJ1-2 | TRBD1 | TRBV28 | - | TGTGCCAGCAGTTTACCCCTTGGACAGGGGAACTATGGCTACACCTTC | CASSLPLGQGNYGYTF
TRBJ2-1 | TRBD1 | TRBV5-1 | - | TGCGCCAGCAGCTTAGGGACAGGGGGCGGGGATGAGCAGTTCTTC | CASSLGTGGGDEQFF
TRBJ1-5 | - | TRBV12-3/TRBV12-4 | - | TGTGCCAGCAGTTTTGAGAGCAATCAGCCCCAGCATTTT | CASSFESNQPQHF
TRBJ2-6 | - | TRBV2 | - | TGTGCCAGCAGTGGAGGGGGGGCTGGGGCCAACGTCCTGACTTTC | CASSGGGAGANVLTF
TRBJ1-5 | - | TRBV24-1 | - | TGTGCCACCAGTGACGCCACCGCGGGGGGCTATCAGCCCCAGCATTTT | CATSDATAGGYQPQHF
TRBJ2-7 | - | TRBV7-2 | - | TGTGCCAGCAGCCCCGCCGTGCGACAGGACGAGCAGTACTTC | CASSPAVRQDEQYF
TRBJ2-1 | - | TRBV14 | - | TGTGCCAGCAGCCACTCTGGACAGGAGCAGTTCTTC | CASSHSGQEQFF
TRBJ1-2 | TRBD1 | TRBV28 | - | TGTGCCAGCAGTTTGGGACAGGGGCGGGCCTATGGCTACACCTTC | CASSLGQGRAYGYTF
TRBJ2-1 | - | TRBV24-1 | - | TGTGCCACCGCAGACGGGAGTATATACAATGAGCAGTTCTTC | CATADGSIYNEQFF
TRBJ2-3 | TRBD2 | TRBV7-8 | - | TGTGCCAGCAGCTTAGAATATCAGGGACTAGCGGGAGATACGCAGTATTTT | CASSLEYQGLAGDTQYF
TRBJ1-4 | TRBD1 | TRBV6-5 | - | TGTGCCAGCAGGCTTGGGGACAGGCAGAAAGGAAAACTGTTTTTT | CASRLGDRQKGKLFF
TRBJ2-1 | TRBD2 | TRBV7-6 | - | TGTGCCAGCAGCTCCCGCGGGGGGCCCAATGAGCAGTTCTTC | CASSSRGGPNEQFF
TRBJ2-3 | TRBD2 | TRBV18 | - | TGTGCCAGCTCATCGGGGGCGGAGCGGGGGCGGACAGATACGCAGTATTTT | CASSSGAERGRTDTQYF
TRBJ1-2 | - | TRBV28 | once | TGTGCCAGCAGTTTGGCAGGCAGGGGTAGCACCTTC | CASSLAGRGSTF
TRBJ2-2 | - | TRBV28 | - | TGTGCCAGCAGTTTTAGTCGGGAGCTGTTTTTT | CASSFSRELFF
TRBJ2-1 | - | TRBV19 | - | TGTGCCAGTAGTATACCGGGGAATGAGCAGTTCTTC | CASSIPGNEQFF
TRBJ1-6 | - | TRBV3-1/TRBV3-2 | - | TGTGCCAGCAGCCAAGATCTCGGGACTAGTTCACCCCTCCACTTT | CASSQDLGTSSPLHF
TRBJ2-5 | TRBD2 | TRBV5-1 | - | TGCGCCAGCAGCCCAACTAGCGGGGGCGGGGAGACCCAGTACTTC | CASSPTSGGGETQYF
TRBJ1-4 | - | TRBV7-2 | - | TGTGCCAGCAGCCTAGCTTCCTATGAAAAACTGTTTTTT | CASSLASYEKLFF
TRBJ1-5 | - | TRBV29-1 | - | TGCAGCGTACAGGAGCAGAGCAATCAGCCCCAGCATTTT | CSVQEQSNQPQHF
TRBJ1-5 | - | TRBV18 | - | TGTGCCAGCTCACCAGGGCTCGGGGAGAATCAGCCCCAGCATTTT | CASSPGLGENQPQHF
TRBJ2-1 | TRBD2 | TRBV19 | - | TGTGCCAGTAGTTTTTCACAAAGCGGGGATGAGCAGTTCTTC | CASSFSQSGDEQFF
TRBJ1-5 | - | TRBV6-1 | - | TGTGCCAGCAGTGAGGTCGTCGGTTTCGATCAGCCCCAGCATTTT | CASSEVVGFDQPQHF
TRBJ2-7 | TRBD1 | TRBV6-2/TRBV6-3 | - | TGTGCCAGCAGCGATCCGGGACAGGGGTCCTCCTACGAGCAGTACTTC | CASSDPGQGSSYEQYF
TRBJ1-1 | - | TRBV4-1 | - | TGCGCCAGCAGCCAAGTCGACATCCTAGCCTTCACTGAAGCTTTCTTT | CASSQVDILAFTEAFF
TRBJ2-1 | - | TRBV11-3 | few | TGTGCCAGCAGCTTGGAAAGGGGGGGCAGCCTCAATGAGCAGTTCTTC | CASSLERGGSLNEQFF
TRBJ2-1 | TRBD2 | TRBV30 | - | TGTGCCTGGAATAAACAAGGGAGCGGGGTATACAATGAGCAGTTCTTC | CAWNKQGSGVYNEQFF
TRBJ2-7 | TRBD2 | TRBV13 | - | TGTGCCAGCAGCCTCAGACTAGCGGGACACTACGAGCAGTACTTC | CASSLRLAGHYEQYF
TRBJ1-5 | - | TRBV7-2 | - | TGTGCCAGCAGCGCTACTTATAGCAATCAGCCCCAGCATTTT | CASSATYSNQPQHF
TRBJ1-1 | - | TRBV30 | once | TGTGCCTGGAGTGTACGGCAGGGTGAAGCTTTCTTT | CAWSVRQGEAFF
TRBJ1-1 | - | TRBV28 | - | TGTGCCAGCAGGTTTTCCTCCGGGACATCGGAACCTGAAGCTTTCTTT | CASRFSSGTSEPEAFF
TRBJ1-2 | TRBD1 | TRBV29-1 | - | TGCAGCGTCGCCGACAGGGGGCTTTGGGGCTACACCTTC | CSVADRGLWGYTF
TRBJ2-2 | TRBD1 | TRBV6-6 | - | TGTGCCAGCAGACCAATGGACAGGGCGGTCGGGGAGCTGTTTTTT | CASRPMDRAVGELFF
TRBJ2-3 | - | TRBV7-2 | - | TGTGCCAGCAGCTTAGAGGCGGGGCGGTCAGATACGCAGTATTTT | CASSLEAGRSDTQYF
TRBJ2-5 | TRBD1 | TRBV11-2 | - | TGTGCCAGCACCCGGACAGGGGAGACCCAGTACTTC | CASTRTGETQYF
TRBJ1-1 | - | TRBV14 | - | TGTGCCAGCAGCCAAGATGAGGTGAGGGCTTTCTTT | CASSQDEVRAFF
TRBJ1-1 | - | TRBV11-3 | - | TGTGCCAGCAGCTTAGGAGGAGTTACAGGGACCACTGAAGCTTTCTTT | CASSLGGVTGTTEAFF
TRBJ1-2 | - | TRBV5-4 | - | TGTGCCAGCAGCTGGGAGACACACCCATATGGCTACACCTTC | CASSWETHPYGYTF
TRBJ2-7 | - | TRBV10-1 | - | TGCGCCAACCTGACTCTACGTGGGCAGTACTTC | CANLTLRGQYF
TRBJ2-5 | TRBD1 | TRBV19 | - | TGTGCCAGTAGTATCAGGGACAGGAAGGAAGAGACCCAGTACTTC | CASSIRDRKEETQYF
TRBJ1-1 | - | TRBV6-5 | - | TGTGCCAGCACTCCCAGGACACAGAACACTGAAGCTTTCTTT | CASTPRTQNTEAFF
TRBJ1-5 | - | TRBV30 | - | TGTGCCTGGAGTGAGGGAACACTAGGACAGCCCCAGCATTTT | CAWSEGTLGQPQHF
TRBJ2-1 | TRBD2 | TRBV10-3 | - | TGTGCCTCAACTAGCGGGGGCGCCTACAATGAGCAGTTCTTC | CASTSGGAYNEQFF